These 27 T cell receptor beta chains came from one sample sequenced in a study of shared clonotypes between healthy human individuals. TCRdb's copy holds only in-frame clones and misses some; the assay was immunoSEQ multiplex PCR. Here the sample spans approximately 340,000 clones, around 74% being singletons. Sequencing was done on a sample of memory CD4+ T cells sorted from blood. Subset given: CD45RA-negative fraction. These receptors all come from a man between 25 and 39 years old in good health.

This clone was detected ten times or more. Here the CDR3 reads CASSSTRTSGRITQYF. CDR3 nucleotide sequence: TGTGCCAGCAGCTCAACCCGGACTAGCGGGAGAATTACGCAGTATTTT. V gene TRBV7-6 combines with J gene TRBJ2-3, with 13 positions matching TRBD2. V dropped 4 bases and J dropped 8; count of bases not matched to a gene: 9. This CDR3 has 16 residues. The germline CDR1 and CDR2 sequences are SGHVS and FNYEAQ.

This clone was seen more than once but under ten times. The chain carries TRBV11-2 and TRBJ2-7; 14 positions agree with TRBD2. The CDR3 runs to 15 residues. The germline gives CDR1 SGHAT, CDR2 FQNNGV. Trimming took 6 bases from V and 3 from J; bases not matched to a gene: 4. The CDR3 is CASRRLAGGLYEQYF. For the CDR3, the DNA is TGTGCCAGCAGGAGACTAGCGGGAGGGCTCTACGAGCAGTACTTC.

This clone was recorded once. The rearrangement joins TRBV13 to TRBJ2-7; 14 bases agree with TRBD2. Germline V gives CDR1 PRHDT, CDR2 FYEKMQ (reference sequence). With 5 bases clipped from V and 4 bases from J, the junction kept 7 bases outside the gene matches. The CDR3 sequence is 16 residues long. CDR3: CASSPGTSGRMYEQYF. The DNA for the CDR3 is TGTGCCAGCAGCCCAGGGACTAGCGGGAGAATGTACGAGCAGTACTTC.

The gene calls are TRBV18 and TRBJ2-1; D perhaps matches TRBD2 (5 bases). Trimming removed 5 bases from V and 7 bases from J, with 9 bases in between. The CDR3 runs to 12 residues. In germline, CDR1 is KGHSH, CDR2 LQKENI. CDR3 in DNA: TGTGCCAGCTCAGGAGCGGCGAATGAGCAGTTCTTC. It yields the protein CASSGAANEQFF. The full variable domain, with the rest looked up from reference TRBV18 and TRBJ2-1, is NAGVMQNPRHLVRRRGQEARLRCSPMKGHSHVYWYRQLPEEGLKFMVYLQKENIIDESGMPKERFSAEFPKEGPSILRIQQVVRGDSAAYFCASSGAANEQFFGPGTRLTVL.

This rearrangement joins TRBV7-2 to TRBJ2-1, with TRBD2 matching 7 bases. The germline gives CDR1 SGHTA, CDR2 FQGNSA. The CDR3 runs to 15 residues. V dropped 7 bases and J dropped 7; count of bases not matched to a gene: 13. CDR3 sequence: CASMGWEGQQNEQFF. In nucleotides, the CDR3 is TGTGCCAGCATGGGTTGGGAGGGCCAACAGAATGAGCAGTTCTTC.

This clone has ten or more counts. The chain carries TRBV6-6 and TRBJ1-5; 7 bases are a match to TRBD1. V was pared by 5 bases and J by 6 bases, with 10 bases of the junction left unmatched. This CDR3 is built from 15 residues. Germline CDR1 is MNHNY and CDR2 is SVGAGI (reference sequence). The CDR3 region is CASSDPDRVGQPQHF. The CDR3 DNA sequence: TGTGCCAGCAGTGATCCCGACAGGGTGGGTCAGCCCCAGCATTTT.

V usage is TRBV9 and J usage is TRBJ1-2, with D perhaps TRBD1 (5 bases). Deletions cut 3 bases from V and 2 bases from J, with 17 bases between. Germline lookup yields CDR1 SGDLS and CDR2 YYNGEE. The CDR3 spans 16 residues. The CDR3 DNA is TGTGCCAGCAGCGCCGCCGGGACCTTAGGAAACTATGGCTACACCTTC. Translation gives CASSAAGTLGNYGYTF.

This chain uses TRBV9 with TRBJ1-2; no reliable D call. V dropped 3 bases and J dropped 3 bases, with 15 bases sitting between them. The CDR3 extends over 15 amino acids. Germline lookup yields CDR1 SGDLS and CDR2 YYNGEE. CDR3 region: CASSGPKGSDYGYTF. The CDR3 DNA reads TGTGCCAGCAGCGGCCCAAAAGGGTCGGACTATGGCTACACCTTC.

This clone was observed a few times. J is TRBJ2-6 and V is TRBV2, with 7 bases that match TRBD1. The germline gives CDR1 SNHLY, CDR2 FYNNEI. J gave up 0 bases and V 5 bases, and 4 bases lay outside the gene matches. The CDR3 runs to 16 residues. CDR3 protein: CASSSGQYSGANVLTF. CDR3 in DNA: TGTGCCAGCAGTTCGGGACAGTACTCTGGGGCCAACGTCCTGACTTTC.

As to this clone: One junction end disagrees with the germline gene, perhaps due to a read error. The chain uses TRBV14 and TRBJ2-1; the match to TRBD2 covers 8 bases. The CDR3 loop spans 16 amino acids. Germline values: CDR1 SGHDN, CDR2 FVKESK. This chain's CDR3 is CANSPIAGWSNNEQFF. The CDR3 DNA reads TGTGCCAACAGCCCGATAGCGGGATGGAGCAACAATGAGCAGTTCTTC.

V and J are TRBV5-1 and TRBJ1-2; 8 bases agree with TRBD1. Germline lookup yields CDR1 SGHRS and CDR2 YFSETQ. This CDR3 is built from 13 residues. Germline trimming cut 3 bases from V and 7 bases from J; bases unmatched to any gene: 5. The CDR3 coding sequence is TGCGCCAGCAGCTCCAGGGGGCAGGGTGGCTACACCTTC. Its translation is CASSSRGQGGYTF.

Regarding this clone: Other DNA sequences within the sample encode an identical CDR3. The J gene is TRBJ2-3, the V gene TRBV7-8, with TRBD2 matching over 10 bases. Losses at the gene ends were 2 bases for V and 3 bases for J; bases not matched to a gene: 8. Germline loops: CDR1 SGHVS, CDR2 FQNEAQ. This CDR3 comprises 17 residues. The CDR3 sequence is CASSLFGLAEGTDTQYF. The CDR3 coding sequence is TGTGCCAGCAGCTTATTTGGACTAGCGGAGGGGACAGATACGCAGTATTTT.

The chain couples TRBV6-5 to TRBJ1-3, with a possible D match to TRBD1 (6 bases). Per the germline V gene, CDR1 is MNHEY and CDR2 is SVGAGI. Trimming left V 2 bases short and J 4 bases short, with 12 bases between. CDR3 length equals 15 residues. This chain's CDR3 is CASSYAGARGNTIYF. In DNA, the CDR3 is TGTGCCAGCAGTTACGCAGGGGCGCGGGGAAACACCATATATTTT.

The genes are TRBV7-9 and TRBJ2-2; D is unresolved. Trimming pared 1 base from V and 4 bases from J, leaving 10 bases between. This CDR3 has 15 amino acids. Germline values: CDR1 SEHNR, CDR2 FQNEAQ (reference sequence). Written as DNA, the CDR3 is TGTGCCAGCAGCTTAGTTACACCAAGCACCGGGGAGCTGTTTTTT. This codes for CASSLVTPSTGELFF.

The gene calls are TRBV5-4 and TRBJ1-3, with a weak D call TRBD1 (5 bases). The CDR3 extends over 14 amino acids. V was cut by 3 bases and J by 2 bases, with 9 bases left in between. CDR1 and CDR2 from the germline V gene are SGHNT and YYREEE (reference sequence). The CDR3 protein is CASSSTVTGNTIYF. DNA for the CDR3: TGTGCCAGCAGCTCGACAGTTACTGGAAACACCATATATTTT.

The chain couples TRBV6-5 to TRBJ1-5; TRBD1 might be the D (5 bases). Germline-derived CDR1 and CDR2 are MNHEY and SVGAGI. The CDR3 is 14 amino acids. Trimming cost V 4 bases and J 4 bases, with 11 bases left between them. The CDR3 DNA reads TGTGCCAGCAGTTTAAACAGGTTTAATCAGCCCCAGCATTTT. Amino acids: CASSLNRFNQPQHF.

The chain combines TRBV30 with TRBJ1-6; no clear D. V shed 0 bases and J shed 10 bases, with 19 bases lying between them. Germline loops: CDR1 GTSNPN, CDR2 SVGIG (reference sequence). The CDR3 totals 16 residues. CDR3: CAWSVRVGGEWSPLHF. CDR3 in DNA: TGTGCCTGGAGTGTACGGGTAGGCGGAGAATGGTCACCCCTCCACTTT.

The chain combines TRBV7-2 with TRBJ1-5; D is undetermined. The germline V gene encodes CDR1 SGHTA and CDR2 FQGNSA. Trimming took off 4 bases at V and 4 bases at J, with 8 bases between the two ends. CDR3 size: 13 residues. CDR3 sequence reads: CASSSQRNQPQHF. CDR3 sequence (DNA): TGTGCCAGCAGCTCCCAGAGGAATCAGCCCCAGCATTTT.

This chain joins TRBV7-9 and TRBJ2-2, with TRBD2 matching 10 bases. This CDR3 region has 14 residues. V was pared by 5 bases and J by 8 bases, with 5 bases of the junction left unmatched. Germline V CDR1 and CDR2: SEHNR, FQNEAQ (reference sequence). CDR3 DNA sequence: TGTGCCAGCAGCGCGAGCGGGAGGGGAGGGGAGCTGTTTTTT. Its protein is CASSASGRGGELFF.

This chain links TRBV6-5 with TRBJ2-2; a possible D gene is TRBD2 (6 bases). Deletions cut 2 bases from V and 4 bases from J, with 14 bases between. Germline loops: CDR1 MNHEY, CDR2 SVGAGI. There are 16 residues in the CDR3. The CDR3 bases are TGTGCCAGCAGTTACGCCGCGGGGAGACCCACCGGGGAGCTGTTTTTT. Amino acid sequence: CASSYAAGRPTGELFF.

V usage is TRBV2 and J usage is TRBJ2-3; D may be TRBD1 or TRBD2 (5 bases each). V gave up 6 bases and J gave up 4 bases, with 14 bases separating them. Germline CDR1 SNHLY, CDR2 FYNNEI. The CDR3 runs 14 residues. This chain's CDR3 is CASRVGDSADTQYF. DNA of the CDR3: TGTGCCAGCAGAGTGGGGGATAGTGCAGATACGCAGTATTTT.

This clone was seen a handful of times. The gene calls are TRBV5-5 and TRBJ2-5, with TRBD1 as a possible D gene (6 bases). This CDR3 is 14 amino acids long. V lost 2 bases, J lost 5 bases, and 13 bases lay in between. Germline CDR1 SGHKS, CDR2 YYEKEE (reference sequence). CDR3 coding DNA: TGTGCCAGCAGCTTAACAGGGAAGTGGGAGACCCAGTACTTC. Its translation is CASSLTGKWETQYF. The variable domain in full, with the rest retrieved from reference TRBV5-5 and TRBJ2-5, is DAGVTQSPTHLIKTRGQQVTLRCSPISGHKSVSWYQQVLGQGPQFIFQYYEKEERGRGNFPDRFSARQFPNYSSELNVNALLLGDSALYLCASSLTGKWETQYFGPGTRLLVL.

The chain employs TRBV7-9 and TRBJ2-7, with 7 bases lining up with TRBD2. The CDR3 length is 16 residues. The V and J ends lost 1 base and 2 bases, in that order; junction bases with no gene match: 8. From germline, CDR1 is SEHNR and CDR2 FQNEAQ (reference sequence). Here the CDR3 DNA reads TGTGCCAGCAGCTTAGTGGGCGGGAGATCACCCTACGAGCAGTACTTC. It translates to CASSLVGGRSPYEQYF.

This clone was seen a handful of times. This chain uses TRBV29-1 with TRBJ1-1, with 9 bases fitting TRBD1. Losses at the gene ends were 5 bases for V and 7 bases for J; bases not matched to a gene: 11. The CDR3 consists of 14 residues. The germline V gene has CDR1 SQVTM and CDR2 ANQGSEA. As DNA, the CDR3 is TGCAGCGTTAATAGATGGGACAGGGCTAATGAAGCTTTCTTT. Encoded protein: CSVNRWDRANEAFF.

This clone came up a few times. The CDR3 DNA reads TGTGCCCGGCAGATGAACACTGAAGCTTTCTTT. Residues: CARQMNTEAFF. V usage is TRBV30 and J usage is TRBJ1-1; D remains ambiguous. In germline, CDR1 is GTSNPN, CDR2 SVGIG (reference sequence). This CDR3 has 11 residues. The V end was cut by 8 bases, the J end by 0 bases, with 7 bases between.

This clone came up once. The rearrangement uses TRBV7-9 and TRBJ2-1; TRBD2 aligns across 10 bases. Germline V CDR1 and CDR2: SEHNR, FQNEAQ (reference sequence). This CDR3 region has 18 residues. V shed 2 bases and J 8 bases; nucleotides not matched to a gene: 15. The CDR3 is CASSLPLRLAGAKDEQFF. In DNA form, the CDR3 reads TGTGCCAGCAGCTTACCGCTCCGGCTAGCGGGAGCAAAAGATGAGCAGTTCTTC.

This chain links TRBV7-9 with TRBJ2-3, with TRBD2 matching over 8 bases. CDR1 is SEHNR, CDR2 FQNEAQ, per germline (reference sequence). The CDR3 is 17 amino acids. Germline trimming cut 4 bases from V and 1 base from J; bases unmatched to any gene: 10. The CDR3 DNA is TGTGCCAGCAGCTCCCCCTTAGCGGGGACTGGCACAGATACGCAGTATTTT. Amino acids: CASSSPLAGTGTDTQYF.